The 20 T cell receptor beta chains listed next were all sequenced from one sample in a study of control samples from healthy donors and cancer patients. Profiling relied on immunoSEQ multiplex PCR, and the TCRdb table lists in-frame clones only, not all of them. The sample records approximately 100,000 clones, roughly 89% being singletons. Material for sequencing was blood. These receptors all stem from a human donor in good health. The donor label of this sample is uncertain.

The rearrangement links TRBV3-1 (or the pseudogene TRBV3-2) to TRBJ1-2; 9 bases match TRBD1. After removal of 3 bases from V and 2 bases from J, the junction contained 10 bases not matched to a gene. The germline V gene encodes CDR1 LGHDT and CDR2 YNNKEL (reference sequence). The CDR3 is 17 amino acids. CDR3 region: CASSQGTGTNANYGYTF. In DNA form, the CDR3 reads TGTGCCAGCAGCCAGGGGACAGGGACCAACGCGAACTATGGCTACACCTTC.

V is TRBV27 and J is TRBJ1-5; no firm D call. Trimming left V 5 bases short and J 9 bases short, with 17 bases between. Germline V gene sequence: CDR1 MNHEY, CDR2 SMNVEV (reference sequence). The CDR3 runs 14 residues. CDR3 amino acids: CASSQADGGMPQHF. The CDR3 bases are TGTGCCAGCAGTCAGGCGGACGGAGGTATGCCCCAGCATTTT.

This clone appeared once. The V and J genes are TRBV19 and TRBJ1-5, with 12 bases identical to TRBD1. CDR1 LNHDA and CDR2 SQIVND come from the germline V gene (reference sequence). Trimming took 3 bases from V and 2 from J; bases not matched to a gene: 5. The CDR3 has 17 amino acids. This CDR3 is CASSMGTGGGGNQPQHF. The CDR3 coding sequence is TGTGCCAGTAGTATGGGGACAGGGGGCGGTGGCAATCAGCCCCAGCATTTT.

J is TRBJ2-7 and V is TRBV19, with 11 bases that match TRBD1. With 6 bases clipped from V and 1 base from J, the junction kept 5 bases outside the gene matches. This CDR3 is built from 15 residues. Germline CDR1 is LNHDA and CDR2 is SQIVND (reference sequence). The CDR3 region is CASRSGTGGSYEQYF. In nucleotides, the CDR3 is TGTGCCAGTAGATCCGGGACAGGGGGTTCCTACGAGCAGTACTTC.

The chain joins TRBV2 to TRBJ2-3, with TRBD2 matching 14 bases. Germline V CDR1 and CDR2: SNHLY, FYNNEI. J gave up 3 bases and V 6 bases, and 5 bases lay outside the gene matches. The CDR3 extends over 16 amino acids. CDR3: CASSGTSGGLTDTQYF. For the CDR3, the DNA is TGTGCCAGCAGCGGGACTAGCGGGGGTTTGACAGATACGCAGTATTTT.

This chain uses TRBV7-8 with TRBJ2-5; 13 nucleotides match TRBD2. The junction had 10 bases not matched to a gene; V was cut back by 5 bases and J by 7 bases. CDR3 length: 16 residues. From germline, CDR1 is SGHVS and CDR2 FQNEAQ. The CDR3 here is CASSPGTSGAVGTQYF. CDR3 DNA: TGTGCCAGCAGCCCCGGGACTAGCGGGGCCGTGGGGACCCAGTACTTC.

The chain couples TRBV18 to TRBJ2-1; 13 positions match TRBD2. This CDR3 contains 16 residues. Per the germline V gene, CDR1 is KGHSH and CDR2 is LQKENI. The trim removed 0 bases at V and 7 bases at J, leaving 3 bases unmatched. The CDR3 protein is CASSPPGLAGKNEQFF. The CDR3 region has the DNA TGTGCCAGCTCACCACCGGGACTAGCGGGGAAAAATGAGCAGTTCTTC.

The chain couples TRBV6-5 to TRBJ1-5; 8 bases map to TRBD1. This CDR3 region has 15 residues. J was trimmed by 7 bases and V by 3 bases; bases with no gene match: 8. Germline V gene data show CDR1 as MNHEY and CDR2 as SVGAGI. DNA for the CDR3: TGTGCCAGCAGTTATCGGCAGGGGGCCAGGCAGCCCCAGCATTTT. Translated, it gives CASSYRQGARQPQHF.

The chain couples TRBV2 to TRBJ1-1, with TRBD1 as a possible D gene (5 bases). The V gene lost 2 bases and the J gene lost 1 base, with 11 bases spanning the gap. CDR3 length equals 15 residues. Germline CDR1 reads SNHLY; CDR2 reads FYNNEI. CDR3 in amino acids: CASSEKQETNTEAFF. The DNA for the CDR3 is TGTGCCAGCAGTGAAAAACAGGAAACGAACACTGAAGCTTTCTTT. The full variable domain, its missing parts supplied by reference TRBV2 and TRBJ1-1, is EPEVTQTPSHQVTQMGQEVILRCVPISNHLYFYWYRQILGQKVEFLVSFYNNEISEKSEIFDDQFSVERPDGSNFTLKIRSTKLEDSAMYFCASSEKQETNTEAFFGQGTRLTVV.

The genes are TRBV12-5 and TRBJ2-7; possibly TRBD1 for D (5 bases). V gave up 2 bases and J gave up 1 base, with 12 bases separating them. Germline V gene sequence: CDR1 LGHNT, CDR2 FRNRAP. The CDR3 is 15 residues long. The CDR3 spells CASGLPIQGSYEQYF. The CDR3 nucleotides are TGTGCTAGTGGTTTGCCAATCCAGGGTTCCTACGAGCAGTACTTC.

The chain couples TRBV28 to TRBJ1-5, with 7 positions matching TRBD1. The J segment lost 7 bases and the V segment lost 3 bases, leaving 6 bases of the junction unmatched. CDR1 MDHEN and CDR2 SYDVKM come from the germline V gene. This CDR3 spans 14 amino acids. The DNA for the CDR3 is TGTGCCAGCAGTTTCGAGACAGGGTTCCAGCCCCAGCATTTT. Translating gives CASSFETGFQPQHF.

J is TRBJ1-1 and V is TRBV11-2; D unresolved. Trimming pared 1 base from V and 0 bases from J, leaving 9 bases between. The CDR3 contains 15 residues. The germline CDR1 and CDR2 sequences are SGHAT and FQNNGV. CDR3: CASSLGPAMNTEAFF. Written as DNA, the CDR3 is TGTGCCAGCAGCTTAGGTCCGGCCATGAACACTGAAGCTTTCTTT.

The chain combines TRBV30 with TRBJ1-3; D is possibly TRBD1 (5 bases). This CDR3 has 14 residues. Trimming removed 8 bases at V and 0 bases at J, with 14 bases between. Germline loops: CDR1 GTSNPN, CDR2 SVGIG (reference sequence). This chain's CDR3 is CAGGAGVSGNTIYF. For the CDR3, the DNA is TGTGCCGGAGGGGCGGGAGTCTCTGGAAACACCATATATTTT.

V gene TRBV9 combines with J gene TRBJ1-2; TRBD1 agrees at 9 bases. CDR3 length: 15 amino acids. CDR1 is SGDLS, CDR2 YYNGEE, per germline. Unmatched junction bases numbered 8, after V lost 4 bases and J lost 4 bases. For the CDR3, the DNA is TGTGCCAGCAGCCCGGGACAGGGAGAAGCCTATGGCTACACCTTC. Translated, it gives CASSPGQGEAYGYTF.

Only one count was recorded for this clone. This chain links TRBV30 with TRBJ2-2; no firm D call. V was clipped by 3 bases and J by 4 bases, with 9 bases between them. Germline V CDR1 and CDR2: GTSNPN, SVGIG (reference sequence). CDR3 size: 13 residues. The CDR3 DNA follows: TGTGCCTGGAGATCAACAGTCACCGGGGAGCTGTTTTTT. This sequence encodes CAWRSTVTGELFF.

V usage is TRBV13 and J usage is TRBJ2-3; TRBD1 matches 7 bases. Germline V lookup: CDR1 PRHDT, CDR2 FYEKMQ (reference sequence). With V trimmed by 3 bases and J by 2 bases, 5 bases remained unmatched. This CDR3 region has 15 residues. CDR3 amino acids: CASSLGQTYTDTQYF. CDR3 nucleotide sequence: TGTGCCAGCAGCTTGGGACAGACCTACACAGATACGCAGTATTTT.

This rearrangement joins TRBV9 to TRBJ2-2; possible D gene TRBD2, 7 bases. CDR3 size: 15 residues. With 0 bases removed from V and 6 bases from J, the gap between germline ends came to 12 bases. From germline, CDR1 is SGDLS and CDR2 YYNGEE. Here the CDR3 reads CASSVEGGAPGELFF. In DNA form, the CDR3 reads TGTGCCAGCAGCGTAGAAGGGGGGGCCCCCGGGGAGCTGTTTTTT.

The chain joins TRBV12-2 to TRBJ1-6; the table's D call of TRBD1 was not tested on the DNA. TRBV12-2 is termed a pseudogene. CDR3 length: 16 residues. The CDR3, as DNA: TGTGCAAGTCGCTTACCAGGTCGCTCCTATAATTCACCCCTCCACTTT. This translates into CASRLPGRSYNSPLHF.

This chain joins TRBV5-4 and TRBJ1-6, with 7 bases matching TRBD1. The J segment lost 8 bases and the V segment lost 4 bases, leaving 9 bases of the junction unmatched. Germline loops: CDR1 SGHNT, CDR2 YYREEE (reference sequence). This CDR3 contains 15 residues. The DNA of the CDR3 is TGTGCCAGCAGCACCACCGGGACAGCCTATTCACCCCTCCACTTT. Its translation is CASSTTGTAYSPLHF.

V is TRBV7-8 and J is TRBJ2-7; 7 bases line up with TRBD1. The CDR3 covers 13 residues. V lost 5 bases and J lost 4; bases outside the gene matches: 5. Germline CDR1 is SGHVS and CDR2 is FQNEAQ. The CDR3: CASSPADRYEQYF. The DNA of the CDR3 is TGTGCCAGCAGCCCAGCGGACAGGTACGAGCAGTACTTC.